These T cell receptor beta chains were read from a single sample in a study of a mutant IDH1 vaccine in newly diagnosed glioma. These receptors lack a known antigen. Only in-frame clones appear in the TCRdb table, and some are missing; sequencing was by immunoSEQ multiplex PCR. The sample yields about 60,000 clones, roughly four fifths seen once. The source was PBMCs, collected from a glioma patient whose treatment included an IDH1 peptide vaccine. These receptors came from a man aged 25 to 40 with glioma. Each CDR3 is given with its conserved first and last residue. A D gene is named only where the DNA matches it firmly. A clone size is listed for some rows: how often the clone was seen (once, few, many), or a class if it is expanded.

CDR3nt: TGTGCCAGCAGCCAAGTCGAGCGGGGGGATTACGAGCAGTACTTC
CDR3aa: CASSQVERGDYEQYF
j_gene: TRBJ2-7
abundance: .
v_gene: TRBV4-2
d_gene: TRBD2

CDR3nt: TGTGCCATCAGTGATGGCCGGGGACAGGTAAACAATCAGCCCCAGCATTTT
CDR3aa: CAISDGRGQVNNQPQHF
j_gene: TRBJ1-5
abundance: .
v_gene: TRBV10-3
d_gene: TRBD1

CDR3nt: TGTGCCAGCAGTTTCACCGGGACTCAGCCCCAGCATTTT
CDR3aa: CASSFTGTQPQHF
j_gene: TRBJ1-5
abundance: .
v_gene: TRBV6-1
d_gene: .

CDR3nt: TGCAGTGCTACTACCGAGACCCAAGCTTTCTTT
CDR3aa: CSATTETQAFF
j_gene: TRBJ1-1
abundance: few
v_gene: TRBV20-1
d_gene: .

CDR3nt: TGTGCCAGCAAAAAGAAATCCTCCTACAATGAGCAGTTCTTC
CDR3aa: CASKKKSSYNEQFF
j_gene: TRBJ2-1
abundance: .
v_gene: TRBV27
d_gene: .

CDR3nt: TGCGCCAGCAGCCCATCTGAGTCTCAGCCCCAGCATTTT
CDR3aa: CASSPSESQPQHF
j_gene: TRBJ1-5
abundance: .
v_gene: TRBV4-1
d_gene: .

CDR3nt: TGTGCCAGCAGTTTATTGGGACAGGGGAACTATGGCTACACCTTC
CDR3aa: CASSLLGQGNYGYTF
j_gene: TRBJ1-2
abundance: .
v_gene: TRBV27
d_gene: TRBD1

CDR3nt: TGTGCCAGCAGCTACGGGACTTACGAGCAGTACTTC
CDR3aa: CASSYGTYEQYF
j_gene: TRBJ2-7
abundance: .
v_gene: TRBV7-9
d_gene: .

CDR3nt: TGTGCCAGCAGTCTGACTAGCGGTCTTACAGATACGCAGTATTTT
CDR3aa: CASSLTSGLTDTQYF
j_gene: TRBJ2-3
abundance: .
v_gene: TRBV7-9
d_gene: TRBD2

CDR3nt: TGTGCCAGCAGCCCAAGCAGGGGACCCTCCTACGAGCAGTACTTC
CDR3aa: CASSPSRGPSYEQYF
j_gene: TRBJ2-7
abundance: .
v_gene: TRBV11-3
d_gene: .

CDR3nt: TGTGCCACCAGCAGAGAGACCACAGGGGGGAGATATTTT
CDR3aa: CATSRETTGGRYF
j_gene: TRBJ2-3
abundance: .
v_gene: TRBV15
d_gene: TRBD1

CDR3nt: TGTGCCATCAGTGATCGAGTCCGGGGTCTAGCGGGACGTTCCTACAATGAGCAGTTCTTC
CDR3aa: CAISDRVRGLAGRSYNEQFF
j_gene: TRBJ2-1
abundance: few
v_gene: TRBV10-3
d_gene: TRBD2